What follows is one T cell receptor beta chain and its context. Its antigen is unknown. The input lacks base qualities; no much larger clone sits a single base away. The data belong to a study of shared clonotypes between healthy human individuals (dated by TCRdb to the early 2020s). With regard to the full study: The cohort comprised a couple of women and a few men aged 18 to 49 years. To increase sequencing depth and limit assay-specific biases, different laboratories used diverse techniques to prepare libraries and sequence TCR repertoires. To estimate repertoire size and how much clonotype sharing occurs between individuals, the study deeply sequenced the blood TCR repertoires of 5 or 6 healthy adults. Per donor, three plates each were used for CD4 naive and CD4 memory, two for CD8 naive, and one for CD8 memory. Leukapheresis yielded between about 0.85 and 10 billion PBMCs per donor.

Using the deep immunoSEQ assay, multiplex PCR amplified TCR CDR3 regions from genomic DNA. Extracted genomic DNA from each cell subset was spread evenly across all wells of several immunoSEQ 96-well plates, with each plate serving as a replicate. For sorted subsets, approximately 210 ng genomic DNA, equal to 25,000 to 35,000 T cell genomes, was loaded into each replicate PCR. Purified libraries were measured with a Qubit 3.0 fluorometer, size-checked on a Bioanalyzer 2100, and measured again with the KAPA Library Quantification kit. Each immunoSEQ 96-well plate was sequenced on its own single-read 150-cycle Illumina NextSeq 550 flow cell. Regarding the original processing steps: Because the immunoSEQ output held only junctional sequences and lacked quality scores, the filtering could not match the filtering applied to full-length reads. To assign V/J genes and CDR3, sequences were annotated using PyIR, a Python wrapper for IgBLAST v1.9, with IMGT germline references. Reads with weak V/J assignments (E-value above 1e-6), missing CDR3, stop codons, out-of-frame junctions, or ambiguous translated residues were removed. A V3J clonotype was defined by an identical inferred V gene, J gene, and CDR3 amino acid sequence. The percentage overlap between two repertoires was calculated by dividing the number of shared unique clonotypes by the size of the smaller repertoire. Richness of each repertoire was evaluated using RTK rarefaction, the Chao1 estimator, and Recon v2.1 estimates of unobserved clonotypes. For all TCRbeta clonotypes obtained by the gDNA method from a few donors, generation probabilities were computed with OLGA. This immuneACCESS table, as held by TCRdb, lists in-frame sequences with V and J called but not all clones. Of the missing ones, under half trace to an unresolved V gene in checked studies; the others have no known cause. The DNA gave D and trimming, while V, J and clone size come from that table. Recorded for this sample are around 2.1 million clones; roughly 91% of them occurred a single time. The biggest ten clones account for 1.5% to 2% of the sample.

CD8 naive samples were CD45RO-negative cells positively selected for CCR7, giving a CD45RA+CCR7+ population that excluded TemRA cells. Healthy HIV-negative adults with no recently reported acute infections or vaccinations were included as donors. All donors were Caucasian adults living in Nashville, Tennessee, USA. Blood was collected by leukapheresis, and PBMCs were isolated by Ficoll-Histopaque density gradient centrifugation and then cryopreserved in liquid nitrogen vapor phase. Analytical flow cytometry was used to check the purity and quantity of each magnetically sorted T cell population. From each sorted fraction, genomic DNA was isolated and quantified by UV absorbance on a Nanodrop 2000c. The study at large found these results: Naive subsets generally had larger estimated clonotype richness than memory subsets. When a few donors were compared, the shared fraction of clonotypes was about 5% for naive CD4, 3.5% to 4% for naive CD8, 2% to 2.5% for memory CD4, and 0.3% to 0.5% for memory CD8. The genetic and exposure-history diversity represented was limited by the small number of donors. Rarefaction of sorted-subset datasets indicated incomplete sequencing despite the large sequencing depth. Compared with non-shared clonotypes, the clonotypes found in all four sorted-subset donors had higher generation probabilities. Sampling was limited to blood, and TCR repertoires in tissue likely differ from TCR repertoires in blood. Based on pairwise subsampling, the degree of clonotype sharing among donors was expected to be affected by sequencing depth.

Per the germline V gene, SGHAT is the CDR1 and FQNNGV is the CDR2. From its cysteine to its phenylalanine, the CDR3 spans 16 amino acids. The CDR3 DNA has 48 bases and is translated from base 1. Relative to germline, V is missing 1 base and J is missing 5 bases, with 7 bases of the junction outside any gene match. The sequenced material came from naive CD8+ T cells from PBMCs. The label giving this sample's cell subset or site can be read as: CD45RA+CCR7+. In this chain, TRBV11-2 is recombined with TRBJ2-7, and 11 junction bases match TRBD2. The TCR originated in a man between 18 and 35 years old in good health. Some clones in this sample may be carry-over from other donors' samples. The CDR3 has the sequence CASSLGQTLAGDEQYF. The DNA reads as follows: TGTGCCAGCAGCTTAGGACAGACACTAGCGGGAGACGAGCAGTACTTC. With the portions outside the CDR3 filled from the reference TRBV11-2 and TRBJ2-7 genes, the complete variable region becomes EAGVAQSPRYKIIEKRQSVAFWCNPISGHATLYWYQQILGQGPKLLIQFQNNGVVDDSQLPKDRFSAERLKGVDSTLKIQPAKLEDSAVYLCASSLGQTLAGDEQYFGPGTRLTVT.